Presented here are 3 T cell receptor beta chains from one specimen sequenced in a study of T cell responses to AZD1222 COVID-19 vaccine. Measured with immunoSEQ multiplex PCR; TCRdb has only the in-frame clones, and not every one. This table holds 100,000 to 130,000 clones, approximately 86% found once. This sample comprised peripheral blood, obtained on day 0 of AZD1222 vaccination. The source of these receptors is an adult in good health.

A single count supports this clone. This rearrangement joins TRBV28 to TRBJ2-7; the match to TRBD1 covers 9 bases. The germline gives CDR1 MDHEN, CDR2 SYDVKM. The CDR3 length is 14 residues. The junction had 5 bases not matched to a gene; V was cut back by 6 bases and J by 2 bases. Here the CDR3 DNA reads TGTGCCAGCAGCATTTGGGACAGGGCCTACGAGCAGTACTTC. Amino acid sequence: CASSIWDRAYEQYF.

The genes are TRBV7-2 and TRBJ2-7; D might be TRBD2 (6 bases). Germline assignment: CDR1 SGHTA and CDR2 FQGNSA. CDR3 length: 15 amino acids. V lost 0 bases to trimming and J lost 0 bases, with 9 bases between them. CDR3 bases: TGTGCCAGCAGCTTAGCTAGCGGATCCTCCTACGAGCAGTACTTC. As protein: CASSLASGSSYEQYF.

This clone was counted once. The J gene is TRBJ2-5, the V gene TRBV29-1; D perhaps matches TRBD1 (6 bases). Germline CDR1 is SQVTM and CDR2 is ANQGSEA. This CDR3 comprises 14 residues. The ends were cut back, 7 bases at V and 4 bases at J, with 19 bases in the middle. DNA of the CDR3: TGCAGCGGTGCAGGGGATTTCGACAGAGAGACCCAGTACTTC. Translation gives CSGAGDFDRETQYF.